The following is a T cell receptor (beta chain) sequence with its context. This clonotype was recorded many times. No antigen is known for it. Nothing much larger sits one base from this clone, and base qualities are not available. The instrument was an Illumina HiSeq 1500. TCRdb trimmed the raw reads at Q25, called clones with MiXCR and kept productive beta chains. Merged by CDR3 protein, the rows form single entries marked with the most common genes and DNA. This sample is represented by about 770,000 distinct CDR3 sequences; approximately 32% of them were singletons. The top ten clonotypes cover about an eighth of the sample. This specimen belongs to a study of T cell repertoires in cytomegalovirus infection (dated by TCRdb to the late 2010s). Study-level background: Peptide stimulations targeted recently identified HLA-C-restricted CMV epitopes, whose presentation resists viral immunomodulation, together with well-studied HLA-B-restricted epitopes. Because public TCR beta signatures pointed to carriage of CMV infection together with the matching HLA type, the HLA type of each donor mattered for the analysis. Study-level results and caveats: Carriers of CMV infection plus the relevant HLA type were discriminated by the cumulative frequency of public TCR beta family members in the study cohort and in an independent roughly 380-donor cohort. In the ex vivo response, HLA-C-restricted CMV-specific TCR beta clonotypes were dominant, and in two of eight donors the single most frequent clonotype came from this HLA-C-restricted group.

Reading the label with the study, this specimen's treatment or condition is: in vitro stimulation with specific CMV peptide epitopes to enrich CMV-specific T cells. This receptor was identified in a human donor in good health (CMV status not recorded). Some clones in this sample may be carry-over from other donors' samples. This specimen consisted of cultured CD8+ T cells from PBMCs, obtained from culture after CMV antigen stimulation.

At the DNA level, the sequence is TGTGCCAGCAGTCTTGGGCCCGCCGGGGAGCTGTTTTTT. Its translation reads: CASSLGPAGELFF. This chain joins TRBV6-6 to TRBJ2-2, with the D gene call left open. The CDR3 sequence holds 13 residues, the cysteine and phenylalanine included. Only CDR3 DNA remains: 39 bases, in frame from the first base. Based on the germline V gene (reference sequence), the CDR1 and CDR2 sequences are MNHNY and SVGAGI. V loses 5 bases, J loses 6 bases, and the germline ends lie 10 bases apart.